This is a list of T cell receptor delta chains from one sample in a study of gamma-delta T cells after stem cell transplantation. TCRdb ran CATT on the RT-PCR reads. The profile shows 1,500 to 2,000 delta-chain clones, around 18% of them singletons. Sequenced sample: gamma-delta T cells. Source of these receptors: a human donor. It is not recorded whose cells these are; they may come from a transplant donor. The conserved cysteine and the conserved F or W are not part of the CDR3 here. Each record gives: D gene, J gene, V gene, CDR3 protein. A D gene is named only where the DNA matches it firmly.

d_gene: TRDD3; j_gene: TRDJ1; v_gene: TRDV2; CDR3aa: ACDTIPSELGDPYTDKLI
d_gene: TRDD3; j_gene: TRDJ2; v_gene: TRDV2; CDR3aa: ACDTLSTGGRAQLF
d_gene: -; j_gene: TRDJ1; v_gene: TRDV2; CDR3aa: ACDTLTSTGKGYTDKLI
d_gene: TRDD3; j_gene: TRDJ1; v_gene: TRDV2; CDR3aa: ACDTLRGGGYHDTDKLI
d_gene: TRDD3; j_gene: TRDJ1; v_gene: TRDV2; CDR3aa: ACDTIGAGGYGYTDKLI
d_gene: TRDD3; j_gene: TRDJ1; v_gene: TRDV2; CDR3aa: ACDVTTGGHRDPLYTDKLI
d_gene: -; j_gene: TRDJ1; v_gene: TRDV2; CDR3aa: ACDTVGPYTDKLI
d_gene: TRDD3; j_gene: TRDJ1; v_gene: TRDV2; CDR3aa: ACDVTTGGHRDPLYTDKLI
d_gene: TRDD3; j_gene: TRDJ1; v_gene: TRDV2; CDR3aa: ACDPLGDTRDTDKLI
d_gene: -; j_gene: TRDJ1; v_gene: TRDV2; CDR3aa: ACDTVEGIQTDKLI
d_gene: TRDD3; j_gene: TRDJ1; v_gene: TRDV2; CDR3aa: ACDPIGAGDTGADKLI
d_gene: TRDD3; j_gene: TRDJ1; v_gene: TRDV2; CDR3aa: ACDGAGGSPTDKLI
d_gene: -; j_gene: TRDJ1; v_gene: TRDV2; CDR3aa: ACDTVKSDPNVVVVHLTDKLI
d_gene: TRDD3; j_gene: TRDJ1; v_gene: TRDV2; CDR3aa: ACDRLPVLGVLTDKLI
d_gene: -; j_gene: TRDJ1; v_gene: TRDV2; CDR3aa: ACDKVLGTPRPADTDKLI
d_gene: -; j_gene: TRDJ1; v_gene: TRDV2; CDR3aa: ACDPLNRGEFKLI
d_gene: TRDD3; j_gene: TRDJ1; v_gene: TRDV2; CDR3aa: ACDTAFTGGPTDKLI
d_gene: -; j_gene: TRDJ1; v_gene: TRDV1; CDR3aa: ALGELPGDKLI
d_gene: -; j_gene: TRDJ1; v_gene: TRDV2; CDR3aa: ACDTVRGTFGILSTNTDKLI
d_gene: TRDD3; j_gene: TRDJ3; v_gene: TRDV2; CDR3aa: ACDTGGYGSWDTRQMF
d_gene: TRDD2; j_gene: TRDJ1; v_gene: TRDV2; CDR3aa: ACEPLYPSSYVGGSYTDKLI
d_gene: TRDD3; j_gene: TRDJ1; v_gene: TRDV2; CDR3aa: ACDTLSPGGPRGTDKLI
d_gene: -; j_gene: TRDJ1; v_gene: TRDV2; CDR3aa: ACDTINPQNTDKLI
d_gene: TRDD3; j_gene: TRDJ1; v_gene: TRDV2; CDR3aa: ACDTVTGGFSPGVVI
d_gene: TRDD3; j_gene: TRDJ1; v_gene: TRDV2; CDR3aa: ACDPVGPGRTGGTYTDKLI
d_gene: TRDD3; j_gene: TRDJ1; v_gene: TRDV2; CDR3aa: ACDNLGDTNTDKLI
d_gene: TRDD3; j_gene: TRDJ1; v_gene: TRDV2; CDR3aa: ACDSVLGDTLIQHTDKLI
d_gene: TRDD3; j_gene: TRDJ1; v_gene: TRDV2; CDR3aa: ACDVLGDTKLI
d_gene: TRDD3; j_gene: TRDJ3; v_gene: TRDV2; CDR3aa: ACDTVGDTSAWDTRQMF
d_gene: TRDD3; j_gene: TRDJ3; v_gene: TRDV2; CDR3aa: ACDTTGGASSWDTRQMF
d_gene: TRDD3; j_gene: TRDJ1; v_gene: TRDV2; CDR3aa: ACDHVLGDTLGNTDKLI
d_gene: TRDD3; j_gene: TRDJ2; v_gene: TRDV2; CDR3aa: ACATLGDPDLTAQF
d_gene: -; j_gene: TRDJ1; v_gene: TRDV2; CDR3aa: ACETLPFDKSTDKLI
d_gene: -; j_gene: TRDJ1; v_gene: TRDV2; CDR3aa: ACDTVGILDKLI
d_gene: -; j_gene: TRDJ1; v_gene: TRDV2; CDR3aa: ACDTVRPARGLSYTDKLI
d_gene: TRDD3; j_gene: TRDJ1; v_gene: TRDV2; CDR3aa: ACDRLGDTTDTDKLI
d_gene: TRDD3; j_gene: TRDJ3; v_gene: TRDV2; CDR3aa: ACDTGNWGMNDWDTRQMF
d_gene: TRDD3; j_gene: TRDJ1; v_gene: TRDV2; CDR3aa: ACDLLGDTFRTDKLI
d_gene: TRDD3; j_gene: TRDJ1; v_gene: TRDV2; CDR3aa: ACDKLGGSDKLI
d_gene: TRDD3; j_gene: TRDJ1; v_gene: TRDV2; CDR3aa: ACEKLGDTSTDKLI
d_gene: TRDD3; j_gene: TRDJ3; v_gene: TRDV2; CDR3aa: ACDTTPLGDPSSWDTQQMF
d_gene: TRDD3; j_gene: TRDJ1; v_gene: TRDV2; CDR3aa: ACLPLLGDPSSTVTDKLI
d_gene: TRDD3; j_gene: TRDJ1; v_gene: TRDV2; CDR3aa: ACDTVSTGGYIADKLI
d_gene: TRDD3; j_gene: TRDJ1; v_gene: TRDV2; CDR3aa: ACDTAWGIRGRGIPTHNTDKLI
d_gene: TRDD3; j_gene: TRDJ1; v_gene: TRDV2; CDR3aa: ACDTILGDTSYTDKLI
d_gene: TRDD3; j_gene: TRDJ1; v_gene: TRDV2; CDR3aa: ACDSLSTGGDKLI
d_gene: TRDD3; j_gene: TRDJ3; v_gene: TRDV2; CDR3aa: ACDTVLLGDTEGEGVDRQMF
d_gene: -; j_gene: TRDJ1; v_gene: TRDV2; CDR3aa: ACDPLLPVRDRYTDKLI
d_gene: TRDD3; j_gene: TRDJ1; v_gene: TRDV2; CDR3aa: ACDTVEGAGGQGRLI
d_gene: TRDD3; j_gene: TRDJ1; v_gene: TRDV2; CDR3aa: ACLPLLGDTRSYTDKLI
d_gene: TRDD3; j_gene: TRDJ3; v_gene: TRDV2; CDR3aa: ACDTGQLGDTPLDTRQMF
d_gene: -; j_gene: TRDJ1; v_gene: TRDV2; CDR3aa: ACDTVASERYAPYTDKLI
d_gene: TRDD3; j_gene: TRDJ1; v_gene: TRDV2; CDR3aa: ACDTLGAFDKPI
d_gene: -; j_gene: TRDJ3; v_gene: TRDV2; CDR3aa: ACDTAGASSWDTRQMF
d_gene: TRDD3; j_gene: TRDJ1; v_gene: TRDV2; CDR3aa: SCDPLSPLGDASSTDKLI